A selection of T cell receptor beta chains follows, all from one sample in a study of OX40 agonist ivuxolimab in advanced cancers. Profiled with immunoSEQ multiplex PCR; TCRdb holds only in-frame clones, not every one. The sample gives over 65,000 clones, 85% to 95% of which show up once; approximately 0.32% is in the top ten. The sample consisted of CD4+ or CD8+ T cells sorted from blood, taken in a trial of the OX40 agonist ivuxolimab. These receptors came from an adult with an advanced solid tumor such as melanoma, head and neck, liver or kidney cancer. CDR3s include the opening cysteine and the closing phenylalanine or tryptophan. A D gene is named only where the DNA matches it firmly. Not every row has a clone size; where given, it reads once, few, many or a size class.

len	j_gene	abundance	d_gene	v_gene	CDR3nt	CDR3aa
14	TRBJ2-7	.	.	TRBV5-1	TGCGCCAGCACAAAAACTCCGGGGAACTACGAGCAGTACTTC	CASTKTPGNYEQYF
15	TRBJ2-3	.	TRBD1	TRBV6-5	TGTGCCAGCAGCCGGGACAGCCTTTTCACAGATACGCAGTATTTT	CASSRDSLFTDTQYF
15	TRBJ1-1	few	TRBD1	TRBV5-8	TGTGCCAGCAGCACAGGACAGGGCCGGTACACTGAAGCTTTCTTT	CASSTGQGRYTEAFF
12	TRBJ1-4	.	.	TRBV28	TGTGCCACCGGGGTGTTCCCAGAAAAACTGTTTTTT	CATGVFPEKLFF
17	TRBJ1-3	once	.	TRBV7-2	TGTGCCAGCAGCTTTGATACGACGGTAGCCTTTCGAAACACCATATATTTT	CASSFDTTVAFRNTIYF
11	TRBJ2-7	.	.	TRBV30	TGTGCCTGGCTCAAGGTCTACGAGCAGTACTTC	CAWLKVYEQYF
15	TRBJ1-1	.	TRBD1	TRBV5-4	TGTGCCAGCAGCGACAGGACAGGGCAAGGGACTGAAGCTTTCTTT	CASSDRTGQGTEAFF
14	TRBJ1-1	.	TRBD1	TRBV5-1	TGCGCCAGCAGCTCCGGGACAGGCTACACTGAAGCTTTCTTT	CASSSGTGYTEAFF
16	TRBJ2-2	.	.	TRBV7-2	TGTGCCAGCAGCTTAGGGGTAATGGAGAACACCGGGGAGCTGTTTTTT	CASSLGVMENTGELFF
17	TRBJ2-1	few	.	TRBV4-1	TGCGCCAGCAGCCAAGATCGGAAGGCTAGCGTTGGCAATGAGCAGTTCTTC	CASSQDRKASVGNEQFF
15	TRBJ2-5	.	TRBD2	TRBV5-1	TGCGCCAGCAGCGCTAGCGGGTTTATACAAGAGACCCAGTACTTC	CASSASGFIQETQYF
16	TRBJ2-7	.	.	TRBV28	TGTGCCAGCAGCCCCGCGAAGGGCGGGGCAACCTACGAGCAGTACTTC	CASSPAKGGATYEQYF
13	TRBJ2-7	.	.	TRBV5-3	TGTGCCAGAAGTGGAACGGGGGGCCACGAGCAGTACTTC	CARSGTGGHEQYF
16	TRBJ2-7	.	.	TRBV4-3	TGCGCCAGCAGCTACGACCACGGAGGGGGGGGTAGCGAGCAGTACTTC	CASSYDHGGGGSEQYF
16	TRBJ2-2	.	.	TRBV19	TGTGCCAGTAGTCTCCCCCCAGCGGTTGGCACCGGGGAGCTGTTTTTT	CASSLPPAVGTGELFF
14	TRBJ2-3	.	TRBD2	TRBV7-2	TGTGCCAGCCTGAGCGGGGGAGGAGTTGATACGCAGTATTTT	CASLSGGGVDTQYF
11	TRBJ1-5	.	.	TRBV2	TGTGCCAGCAGTGAAGTACAGCCCCAGCATTTT	CASSEVQPQHF
16	TRBJ2-1	.	.	TRBV5-1	TGCGCCAGCAGCTTCGACCTCCGGAGCTCCTACAATGAGCAGTTCTTC	CASSFDLRSSYNEQFF
17	TRBJ2-3	.	TRBD2	TRBV7-8	TGTGCCAGCAGCTTAGTAGGGGCTAGCGGTAGCACAGATACGCAGTATTTT	CASSLVGASGSTDTQYF
13	TRBJ2-7	once	TRBD1	TRBV30	TGTGCCTGGAGATTGACAGGGGTCTACGAGCAGTACTTC	CAWRLTGVYEQYF